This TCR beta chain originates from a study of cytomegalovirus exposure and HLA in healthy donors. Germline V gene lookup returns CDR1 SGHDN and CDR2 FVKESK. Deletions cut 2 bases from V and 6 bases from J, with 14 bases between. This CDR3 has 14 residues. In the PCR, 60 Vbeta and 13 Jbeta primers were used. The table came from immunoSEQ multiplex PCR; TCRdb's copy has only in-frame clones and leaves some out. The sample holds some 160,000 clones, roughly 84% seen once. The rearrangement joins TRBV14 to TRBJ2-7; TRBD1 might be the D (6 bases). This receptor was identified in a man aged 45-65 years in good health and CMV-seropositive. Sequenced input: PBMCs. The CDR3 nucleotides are TGTGCCAGCAGCCAACACGGCCGCAGGGGCGAGCAGTACTTC. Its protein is CASSQHGRRGEQYF.